This TCR beta chain emerged from a study of beta chain features in type 1 diabetes. Study-wide results and caveats: Among all four CD4+ subsets, Type 1 diabetes patients had TCRB CDR3s that were moderately but significantly shorter.

The CDR3 spans 16 residues. The V end was cut by 0 bases, the J end by 5 bases, with 16 bases between. Germline V gene lookup returns CDR1 SGHAT and CDR2 FQNNGV. Investigators reverse transcribed all isolated RNA, so they sequenced expressed TCRB transcripts. The table came from immunoSEQ multiplex PCR; TCRdb's copy has only in-frame clones and leaves some out. The profile covers roughly 350,000 clones, with about 10% appearing a single time and roughly 0.54% taken by the ten largest. To note about this clone: Its cognate antigen is unknown.

The clonotype comes from a man younger than 40 with type 1 diabetes. Sequences were obtained from central memory CD4+ T cells from blood. The V gene is TRBV11-2, the J gene TRBJ2-5; D is uncertain. CDR3 in DNA: TGTGCCAGCAGCTTAGATTACGCGATCCTGGGCGAGACCCAGTACTTC. It specifies CASSLDYAILGETQYF.